Presented here are 15 T cell receptor beta chains from one specimen sequenced in a study of T cells in tumors after PD-1 blockade. Repertoires were generated with immunoSEQ multiplex PCR, while TCRdb's copy carries only in-frame clones and drops some. The repertoire includes 10,000 to 15,000 clones, 63% of them detected once, and under 30% sits in the top ten. Source: tumor tissue, taken before anti-PD-1 treatment. Receptors were obtained from a human donor with cutaneous squamous cell carcinoma.

This clone was observed a few times. This sequence joins TRBV7-7 and TRBJ2-1; 12 bases align to TRBD2. The germline gives CDR1 SSHAT, CDR2 FNYEAQ (reference sequence). The V segment lost 5 bases and the J segment 7 bases; nucleotides outside the gene matches: 9. The CDR3 extends over 16 amino acids. CDR3 nucleotides: TGTGCCAGCAGCCAGCTCCTAGCGGGGGGGCCTAATGAGCAGTTCTTC. Translated, it gives CASSQLLAGGPNEQFF.

This chain joins TRBV27 and TRBJ2-7; TRBD1 is a possible D gene (6 bases). Per germline, CDR1 MNHEY and CDR2 SMNVEV (reference sequence). The CDR3 runs to 13 residues. Deletions cut 5 bases from V and 2 bases from J, with 10 bases between. The CDR3 sequence is CASSPTGPYEQYF. The CDR3 nucleotides are TGTGCCAGCAGTCCTACAGGGCCCTACGAGCAGTACTTC.

In this sample, this clone is medium-sized (0.01 to 0.1%). The J gene is TRBJ2-7, the V gene TRBV6-2 or TRBV6-3; D remains ambiguous. Trimming pared 1 base from V and 5 bases from J, leaving 6 bases between. CDR1 and CDR2 from the germline V gene are MNHEY and SVGEGT. The CDR3 loop spans 12 amino acids. The CDR3 nucleotides are TGTGCCAGCAGTTACTACAAAAACGAGCAGTACTTC. Its protein product is CASSYYKNEQYF.

The chain couples TRBV5-4 to TRBJ2-6; the D call may be TRBD1 or TRBD2 (5 bases each). Germline-derived CDR1 and CDR2 are SGHNT and YYREEE (reference sequence). There are 16 residues in the CDR3. V was cut by 6 bases and J by 0 bases, with 13 bases left in between. CDR3 sequence (DNA): TGTGCCAGCACCCGGGACGCCGGCTCTGGGGCCAACGTCCTGACTTTC. Encoded protein: CASTRDAGSGANVLTF.

For this clone: At the DNA level, this CDR3 is encoded by other sequences in the same sample as well. The J gene is TRBJ2-5, the V gene TRBV7-2, with 9 bases lining up with TRBD2. The length of the CDR3 is 15 residues. Germline V gene lookup returns CDR1 SGHTA and CDR2 FQGNSA. The ends lost 1 base at V and 5 bases at J; junction bases unmatched: 5. The CDR3 nucleotides are TGTGCCAGCAGCTTAGGTAGCGGGAGTGAGGAGACCCAGTACTTC. This encodes CASSLGSGSEETQYF. The whole variable domain, remainder taken from reference TRBV7-2 and TRBJ2-5, is GAGVSQSPSNKVTEKGKDVELRCDPISGHTALYWYRQSLGQGLEFLIYFQGNSAPDKSGLPSDRFSAERTGGSVSTLTIQRTQQEDSAVYLCASSLGSGSEETQYFGPGTRLLVL.

This clone was counted between two and nine times. Other DNA sequences of this sample code for an identical CDR3. The chain links TRBV7-2 to TRBJ2-3; tentative D call: TRBD2 (6 bases). Per the germline V gene, CDR1 is SGHTA and CDR2 is FQGNSA. This CDR3 contains 15 residues. V dropped 2 bases and J dropped 0 bases, with 9 bases sitting between them. The CDR3: CASSLSGRSTDTQYF. The CDR3 region has the DNA TGTGCCAGCAGCTTATCAGGGAGGAGCACAGATACGCAGTATTTT.

Concerning this clone: A read error may explain this, as a much larger clone is one base away. The CDR3 is CVSKDRWTGGNSPLHF. In nucleotides, the CDR3 is TGTGTCAGCAAAGATCGCTGGACAGGAGGTAATTCACCCCTCCACTTT. The chain joins TRBV28 to TRBJ1-6, with 7 bases that match TRBD1. Germline assignment: CDR1 MDHEN and CDR2 SYDVKM. The CDR3 contains 16 residues. Full variable domain (missing parts from reference TRBV28 and TRBJ1-6): DVKVTQSSRYLVKRTGEKVFLECVQDMDHENMFWYRQDPGLGLRLIYFSYDVKMKEKGDIPEGYSVSREKKERFSLILESASTNQTSMYLCVSKDRWTGGNSPLHFGNGTRLTVT.

CDR3: CASSLENEQFF. The CDR3 coding sequence is TGTGCCAGCAGCTTGGAAAATGAGCAGTTCTTC. J is TRBJ2-1 and V is TRBV5-8; D gene unclear. The V end lost 0 bases, the J end lost 7 bases, and 2 bases lay between the germline ends. CDR1 and CDR2 (germline): SGHTS, YDEGEE. CDR3 length: 11 amino acids.

This clone was recorded only once. The chain carries TRBV19 and TRBJ2-1, with 11 bases lining up with TRBD2. Looked up from germline, CDR1 is LNHDA and CDR2 is SQIVND (reference sequence). The V gene end was trimmed by 3 bases and the J gene end by 7 bases; junction bases not matched to a gene: 5. The CDR3 loop spans 15 amino acids. CDR3 amino acids: CASSILAGGLNEQFF. For the CDR3, the DNA is TGTGCCAGTAGTATTTTAGCGGGAGGGCTAAATGAGCAGTTCTTC.

V and J are TRBV9 and TRBJ2-1; D might be TRBD1 or TRBD2, each matching 6 bases. Germline assignment: CDR1 SGDLS and CDR2 YYNGEE. V lost 3 bases and J lost 3, with 13 bases in between. The CDR3 extends over 15 amino acids. The CDR3 DNA is TGTGCCAGCAGCGCCTGGGGGGCTAACTACAATGAGCAGTTCTTC. Protein product: CASSAWGANYNEQFF.

The chain is built from TRBV28 and TRBJ2-3; no clear D gene. The ends were cut back, 7 bases at V and 4 bases at J, with 21 bases in the middle. There are 16 residues in the CDR3. The V gene's germline CDR1 is MDHEN and CDR2 SYDVKM. The CDR3 is CASNHQDPGDADTQYF. The CDR3 coding sequence is TGTGCCAGCAACCACCAGGACCCCGGAGACGCAGATACGCAGTATTTT.

This clone is medium-sized by share. This chain connects TRBV4-3 to TRBJ1-2, with D unclear. Trimming cost V 4 bases and J 10 bases, with 10 bases left between them. Germline V lookup: CDR1 LGHNA, CDR2 YSLEER. This CDR3 is 11 amino acids long. This CDR3 is CASSRGRDYTF. The CDR3 nucleotides are TGCGCCAGCAGCCGCGGTCGGGACTACACCTTC.

The chain has TRBV7-9 and TRBJ1-1; unclear D gene. The CDR3 runs to 14 residues. V lost 2 bases and J 6 bases, leaving 13 bases between the germline ends. Germline V gene lookup returns CDR1 SEHNR and CDR2 FQNEAQ (reference sequence). For the CDR3, the DNA is TGTGCCAGCAGCTTATCCGATCCCGGGGCTGAAGCTTTCTTT. Its translation: CASSLSDPGAEAFF.

This clone appeared once. For the CDR3, the DNA is TGTGCCAGCAGCCAAGTGAGGGCCCTGAATTCACCCCTCCACTTT. Translating gives CASSQVRALNSPLHF. This rearrangement joins TRBV14 to TRBJ1-6; no reliable D call. V lost 1 base to trimming and J lost 7 bases, with 11 bases between them. Germline CDR1 and CDR2: SGHDN and FVKESK. The CDR3 consists of 15 residues.

This clone was recorded only once. This CDR3 is CASSIDRNSLDGYTF. For the CDR3, the DNA is TGTGCCAGTAGTATAGATCGGAACAGTCTTGACGGCTACACCTTC. V and J are TRBV19 and TRBJ1-2; D is ambiguous. Germline lookup yields CDR1 LNHDA and CDR2 SQIVND (reference sequence). The V gene lost 0 bases and the J gene lost 8 bases, with 16 bases spanning the gap. This CDR3 has 15 residues.